The 25 T cell receptor beta chains below were found in one sample sequenced in a study of blood T cell repertoires in COVID-19. Repertoires were generated with immunoSEQ multiplex PCR, while TCRdb's copy carries only in-frame clones and drops some. The sample has about 170,000 clones, 86% seen once. Sequences were obtained from peripheral blood. The receptors here all came from a woman older than 75 in a cohort sampled during active or convalescent COVID-19.

The J gene is TRBJ2-1, the V gene TRBV6-2 or TRBV6-3; D not resolved. The CDR3 runs to 16 residues. Germline V gene lookup returns CDR1 MNHEY and CDR2 SVGEGT. Trimming cost V 3 bases and J 0 bases, with 12 bases left between them. This CDR3 is CASSYPSASSYNEQFF. CDR3 in DNA: TGTGCCAGCAGTTATCCTTCCGCGAGCTCCTACAATGAGCAGTTCTTC.

This rearrangement joins TRBV3-1 (or the pseudogene TRBV3-2) to TRBJ2-1; TRBD1 agrees at 7 bases. The V segment lost 0 bases and the J segment 1 base; nucleotides outside the gene matches: 15. The CDR3 sequence is 20 residues long. From germline, CDR1 is LGHDT and CDR2 YNNKEL (reference sequence). CDR3 in amino acids: CASSQERGLSLGASYNEQFF. CDR3 nucleotides: TGTGCCAGCAGCCAAGAAAGGGGGCTCTCTTTGGGAGCATCCTACAATGAGCAGTTCTTC.

This clone appeared a single time. The rearrangement joins TRBV7-2 to TRBJ2-3; 7 positions agree with TRBD2. CDR1 and CDR2 (germline): SGHTA, FQGNSA. J lost 3 bases, V lost 3 bases, and 3 bases had no gene match. This CDR3 spans 14 amino acids. Here the CDR3 DNA reads TGTGCCAGCAGCTTTCGGGACTATACAGATACGCAGTATTTT. Translated, it gives CASSFRDYTDTQYF.

This chain uses TRBV5-8 with TRBJ2-5; possibly TRBD2 for D (6 bases). The V gene's germline CDR1 is SGHTS and CDR2 YDEGEE. Trimming pared 6 bases from V and 11 bases from J, leaving 32 bases between. The CDR3 has 17 residues. CDR3 coding DNA: TGTGCCAGCACCTGGGCCGGGAGAGCGGTGAAACCCGGGGCACAGTACTTC. Its translation: CASTWAGRAVKPGAQYF.

The chain has TRBV27 and TRBJ2-7; 14 nucleotides agree with TRBD2. From germline, CDR1 is MNHEY and CDR2 SMNVEV (reference sequence). The CDR3 totals 19 residues. Trimming took 6 bases from V and 0 from J; bases not matched to a gene: 13. This CDR3 is CASRASGTSGGSRSYEQYF. The CDR3 DNA is TGTGCCAGCAGGGCAAGCGGGACTAGCGGGGGTTCACGCTCCTACGAGCAGTACTTC.

V and J are TRBV5-1 and TRBJ2-4, with 7 bases aligning to TRBD2. The CDR3 covers 15 residues. Germline V gene lookup returns CDR1 SGHRS and CDR2 YFSETQ. After removal of 4 bases from V and 8 bases from J, the junction contained 12 bases not matched to a gene. CDR3 DNA sequence: TGCGCCAGCAGCCCGGAGGGCGGGAGCTGGGACATTCAGTACTTC. Translation: CASSPEGGSWDIQYF.

The chain uses TRBV28 and TRBJ1-2; possibly TRBD1 for D (6 bases). The ends were cut back, 5 bases at V and 4 bases at J, with 14 bases in the middle. The CDR3 has 14 residues. Looked up from germline, CDR1 is MDHEN and CDR2 is SYDVKM. The CDR3 protein is CASSPQGLLYGYTF. DNA of the CDR3: TGTGCCAGCAGTCCCCAGGGGCTCCTCTATGGCTACACCTTC.

The chain links TRBV9 to TRBJ2-3; possible D gene TRBD1, 5 bases. CDR3 size: 13 residues. Germline loops: CDR1 SGDLS, CDR2 YYNGEE. The V and J ends lost 0 bases and 4 bases respectively, with 6 bases between them. CDR3: CASSVEQADTQYF. The CDR3 coding sequence is TGTGCCAGCAGCGTAGAACAGGCAGATACGCAGTATTTT.

This chain uses TRBV11-2 with TRBJ2-7, with TRBD1 matching 11 bases. This CDR3 has 14 amino acids. CDR1 SGHAT and CDR2 FQNNGV come from the germline V gene. Trimming removed 5 bases from V and 5 bases from J; junction bases left unmatched: 5. CDR3 nucleotide sequence: TGTGCCAGCAGCCCCGGGACAGGGGGGGACGAGCAGTACTTC. It encodes CASSPGTGGDEQYF.

This sequence joins TRBV5-6 and TRBJ2-1, with 8 bases that match TRBD2. Germline V gives CDR1 SGHDT, CDR2 YYEEEE. The CDR3 contains 11 residues. V lost 3 bases to trimming and J lost 13 bases; unmatched junction nucleotides: 3. CDR3 nucleotide sequence: TGTGCCAGCAGCTCGGGGGGGACCCAGTTCTTC. Translation: CASSSGGTQFF.

The chain joins TRBV5-4 to TRBJ1-2; 9 bases are a match to TRBD1. The ends lost 4 bases at V and 7 bases at J; junction bases unmatched: 11. Germline CDR1 SGHNT, CDR2 YYREEE (reference sequence). The CDR3 is 15 amino acids. The CDR3 DNA follows: TGTGCCAGCAGCCCATGGACAGGGGATGTGAGTGGCTACACCTTC. Protein: CASSPWTGDVSGYTF.

This chain uses TRBV10-2 with TRBJ2-5; TRBD2 aligns across 14 bases. CDR1 and CDR2 (germline): WSHSY, SAAADI. The length of the CDR3 is 19 residues. V shed 2 bases and J 4 bases; nucleotides not matched to a gene: 12. This chain's CDR3 is CASSEPRGLAGGPGETQYF. In DNA, the CDR3 is TGCGCCAGCAGTGAGCCGAGAGGACTAGCGGGGGGCCCCGGAGAGACCCAGTACTTC.

V gene TRBV11-3 combines with J gene TRBJ1-4; tentatively, D is TRBD1 (5 bases). Germline V gene data show CDR1 as SGHNT and CDR2 as YENEEA. V was cut by 5 bases and J by 2 bases, with 15 bases left in between. The CDR3 loop spans 16 amino acids. The CDR3 DNA is TGTGCCAGCAGCCCAGGTGGGGGGATGACTAATGAAAAACTGTTTTTT. Amino acid sequence: CASSPGGGMTNEKLFF.

The chain carries TRBV6-1 and TRBJ1-5; 7 bases fit TRBD1. The germline CDR1 and CDR2 sequences are MNHNS and SASEGT. V lost 2 bases to trimming and J lost 4 bases; unmatched junction nucleotides: 11. This CDR3 is 17 amino acids long. The CDR3 region is CASSERFAGQTNQPQHF. The CDR3 region has the DNA TGTGCCAGCAGTGAAAGGTTCGCGGGACAGACTAATCAGCCCCAGCATTTT.

The chain carries TRBV28 and TRBJ2-1; possible D gene TRBD2, 6 bases. The V gene's germline CDR1 is MDHEN and CDR2 SYDVKM. The V end lost 5 bases, the J end lost 7 bases, and 21 bases lay between the germline ends. The CDR3 is 16 residues long. CDR3 in DNA: TGTGCCAGCAGTGACACTAAACAAGGAGGGAGGAATGAGCAGTTCTTC. Encoded protein: CASSDTKQGGRNEQFF.

The chain recombines TRBV5-4 with TRBJ2-5; the match to TRBD2 covers 7 bases. This CDR3 has 12 amino acids. The trim removed 7 bases at V and 1 base at J, leaving 1 base unmatched. Per the germline V gene, CDR1 is SGHNT and CDR2 is YYREEE (reference sequence). CDR3 sequence: CASGGGQETQYF. The CDR3 DNA reads TGTGCCAGCGGGGGGGGCCAAGAGACCCAGTACTTC.

The rearrangement joins TRBV2 to TRBJ2-2, with 14 positions matching TRBD2. Germline V CDR1 and CDR2: SNHLY, FYNNEI. The CDR3 length is 21 residues. J lost 4 bases, V lost 5 bases, and 18 bases had no gene match. This chain's CDR3 is CASSLVQPGTSGRWGTGELFF. CDR3 nucleotides: TGTGCCAGCAGTTTGGTCCAACCCGGGACTAGCGGGAGATGGGGCACCGGGGAGCTGTTTTTT.

This chain joins TRBV24-1 and TRBJ2-3; D unclear. Germline loops: CDR1 KGHDR, CDR2 SFDVKD. V lost 4 bases to trimming and J lost 2 bases, with 6 bases between them. The CDR3 runs to 13 residues. The CDR3 DNA reads TGTGCCACCAGTGAATTAAACACAGATACGCAGTATTTT. It translates to CATSELNTDTQYF.

This chain's CDR3 is CASSTRGMNTEAFF. The DNA of the CDR3 is TGCGCCAGCAGCACCAGGGGAATGAACACTGAAGCTTTCTTT. The genes are TRBV4-1 and TRBJ1-1; weak D call: TRBD1 (6 bases). Trimming pared 5 bases from V and 0 bases from J, leaving 10 bases between. The length of the CDR3 is 14 residues. Germline CDR1 reads MGHRA; CDR2 reads YSYEKL.

This chain uses TRBV28 with TRBJ2-7, with TRBD1 identical over 7 bases. J lost 0 bases, V lost 4 bases, and 9 bases had no gene match. The germline V gene has CDR1 MDHEN and CDR2 SYDVKM. The CDR3 consists of 16 residues. CDR3 sequence reads: CASSSTGQPHSYEQYF. The CDR3, as DNA: TGTGCCAGCAGTTCCACGGGACAGCCCCACTCCTACGAGCAGTACTTC.

The chain carries TRBV6-5 and TRBJ2-5, with 7 bases matching TRBD1. The CDR3 is 14 amino acids. Germline V CDR1 and CDR2: MNHEY, SVGAGI. V gave up 7 bases and J gave up 5 bases; unmatched junction bases: 10. The CDR3 nucleotides read TGTGCCAGCACCACAGGGGCCGTGTTGGAGACCCAGTACTTC. Translating it yields CASTTGAVLETQYF.

This chain uses TRBV10-3 with TRBJ2-5; a weak D match, TRBD2 (6 bases). Between the trimmed V and J ends, which lost 6 bases and 3 bases, there was a span of 23 bases. The germline gives CDR1 ENHRY, CDR2 SYGVKD. This CDR3 has 17 residues. The CDR3 DNA follows: TGTGCCATCAGGGGGGGAGGTCGCAGGGTCCCCGAAGAGACCCAGTACTTC. Its protein product is CAIRGGGRRVPEETQYF.

The V and J genes are TRBV19 and TRBJ2-1; TRBD2 aligns across 8 bases. Trimming took 1 base from V and 4 from J; bases not matched to a gene: 3. Germline V gives CDR1 LNHDA, CDR2 SQIVND (reference sequence). The CDR3 has 15 amino acids. The CDR3: CASSIATSGYNEQFF. The CDR3 DNA reads as TGTGCCAGTAGTATAGCCACTAGCGGATACAATGAGCAGTTCTTC.

The rearrangement joins TRBV6-2 or TRBV6-3 to TRBJ2-3; tentatively, D is TRBD1 (5 bases). Per the germline V gene, CDR1 is MNHEY and CDR2 is SVGEGT. There are 15 residues in the CDR3. Trimming cost V 3 bases and J 0 bases, with 10 bases left between them. CDR3 in DNA: TGTGCCAGCAGTTATTGGGGCCAAAGCACAGATACGCAGTATTTT. It translates to CASSYWGQSTDTQYF.

This clone was seen just once. The J gene is TRBJ2-3, the V gene TRBV4-1; TRBD2 aligns across 13 bases. J lost 3 bases, V lost 4 bases, and 13 bases had no gene match. The CDR3 runs to 19 residues. From germline, CDR1 is MGHRA and CDR2 YSYEKL. The CDR3 DNA sequence: TGCGCCAGCAGCCGCGGCCCCGGGACTAGCGGGGCCCGAACAGATACGCAGTATTTT. The encoded protein is CASSRGPGTSGARTDTQYF.